These 11 T cell receptor beta chains share one sample of origin, sequenced in a study of graft-versus-host responses after intestinal transplantation. What these receptors recognize is not known. Profiled with immunoSEQ multiplex PCR; TCRdb holds only in-frame clones, not every one. The sample yields about 110,000 clones, about 94% seen once. The sample here was unstimulated CD8+ T cells sorted from spleen or lymph node cells, taken before intestinal transplant. These receptors all come from a human donor who received an intestinal transplant.

The chain carries TRBV7-9 and TRBJ2-1; 11 bases match TRBD2. V was clipped by 5 bases and J by 5 bases; unmatched bases: 2. CDR1 and CDR2 (germline): SEHNR, FQNEAQ (reference sequence). The CDR3 is 14 amino acids. The DNA of the CDR3 is TGTGCCAGCAGCCGTAGCGGGGGGGACAATGAGCAGTTCTTC. Encoded protein: CASSRSGGDNEQFF.

DNA of the CDR3: TGCGCCAGCAGCTTGGGGGACAGGGGGCCCTACGAGCAGTACTTC. Protein product: CASSLGDRGPYEQYF. This rearrangement joins TRBV5-1 to TRBJ2-7; TRBD1 matches 12 bases. V dropped 0 bases and J dropped 2; count of bases not matched to a gene: 0. Germline V gives CDR1 SGHRS, CDR2 YFSETQ. This CDR3 is 15 amino acids long.

This clone appeared once. The V call is TRBV9, the J call TRBJ2-1; D not certain. In germline, CDR1 is SGDLS, CDR2 YYNGEE. The ends were cut back, 0 bases at V and 4 bases at J, with 11 bases in the middle. The CDR3 sequence is 15 residues long. The CDR3 spells CASSVGVAVYNEQFF. The CDR3, as DNA: TGTGCCAGCAGCGTAGGTGTTGCGGTGTACAATGAGCAGTTCTTC.

This sequence joins TRBV27 and TRBJ2-7; perhaps TRBD1 as D (6 bases). The V end was cut by 9 bases, the J end by 3 bases, with 12 bases between. The germline gives CDR1 MNHEY, CDR2 SMNVEV (reference sequence). This CDR3 is 12 amino acids long. The DNA for the CDR3 is TGTGCCAGTAAGGACAGATACTACGAGCAGTACTTC. Its protein is CASKDRYYEQYF.

This chain's CDR3 is CASSQRTSGSSYEQYF. The CDR3 coding sequence is TGTGCCAGCAGCCAGCGGACTAGCGGGAGTTCCTACGAGCAGTACTTC. The chain couples TRBV7-6 to TRBJ2-7; 13 bases agree with TRBD2. Germline V gives CDR1 SGHVS, CDR2 FNYEAQ. With V trimmed by 5 bases and J by 1 base, 5 bases remained unmatched. The CDR3 has 16 amino acids.

The gene calls are TRBV27 and TRBJ2-7; 14 nucleotides align to TRBD2. Germline V gene sequence: CDR1 MNHEY, CDR2 SMNVEV (reference sequence). The CDR3 sequence is 16 residues long. The V gene end was trimmed by 2 bases and the J gene end by 2 bases; junction bases not matched to a gene: 2. The CDR3 DNA is TGTGCCAGCAGTTTAATGGGACTAGCGGGAGCCTACGAGCAGTACTTC. It is translated as CASSLMGLAGAYEQYF.

The J gene is TRBJ1-4, the V gene TRBV27, with TRBD1 matching over 9 bases. This CDR3 has 14 amino acids. Germline CDR1 is MNHEY and CDR2 is SMNVEV (reference sequence). J lost 11 bases, V lost 7 bases, and 11 bases had no gene match. The CDR3 region has the DNA TGTGCCAGCAATCCTACAGGGGGCGGAGGGAAACTGTTTTTT. This codes for CASNPTGGGGKLFF.

The gene calls are TRBV4-1 and TRBJ1-1; D remains ambiguous. CDR1 is MGHRA and CDR2 is YSYEKL in the germline V gene. Trimming cost V 4 bases and J 0 bases, with 30 bases left between them. CDR3 length: 21 residues. For the CDR3, the DNA is TGCGCCAGCAGCCTTGGGGAACGAAGGGTCGCTGGAAAAGGGATGAACACTGAAGCTTTCTTT. This translates into CASSLGERRVAGKGMNTEAFF.

The rearrangement joins TRBV27 to TRBJ1-5, with D perhaps matching TRBD1 (5 bases). This CDR3 is built from 17 residues. CDR1 and CDR2 from the germline V gene are MNHEY and SMNVEV (reference sequence). Between the trimmed V and J ends, which lost 4 bases and 3 bases, there was a span of 19 bases. The CDR3 region has the DNA TGTGCCAGCAGTTCTCTTGTAGGGGTCAAGACCAATCAGCCCCAGCATTTT. It translates to CASSSLVGVKTNQPQHF.

V is TRBV9 and J is TRBJ2-1; D could derive from TRBD1 or TRBD2 (6 bases each). Trimming left V 3 bases short and J 1 base short, with 14 bases between. The CDR3 has 16 amino acids. The germline gives CDR1 SGDLS, CDR2 YYNGEE. In DNA form, the CDR3 reads TGTGCCAGCAGCGGAGGGGGGAGAGGTTCCTACAATGAGCAGTTCTTC. Translated, it gives CASSGGGRGSYNEQFF.

J is TRBJ2-1 and V is TRBV27, with 12 bases lining up with TRBD2. Losses at the gene ends were 6 bases for V and 12 bases for J; bases not matched to a gene: 15. The CDR3 contains 16 residues. Germline CDR1 and CDR2: MNHEY and SMNVEV (reference sequence). The chain's CDR3 is CASRRTSGDLIARQFF. As DNA, the CDR3 is TGTGCCAGCAGGCGGACTAGCGGGGATCTGATTGCGAGGCAGTTCTTC.